The present TCR beta chain was sequenced within a study of T cells in localized non-small cell lung cancer. Points from the study as a whole: Sequencing covered just one tumor region, so heterogeneity cannot be ruled out. Uninvolved nearby lung showed the greatest T cell clonality, exceeding that found in tumor. Adjacent lung held a median approximately 50 of the top 100 tumor clones. Blood T cell density predicted longer survival; adjacent-lung clonality, shorter.

As regards this clone: Its target is unknown.

Germline CDR1 is KGHSH and CDR2 is LQKENI. The germline V and J ends were trimmed by 3 bases and 3 bases, with 11 bases remaining between them. This CDR3 region has 14 residues. Sequenced by immunoSEQ multiplex PCR; TCRdb stores in-frame clones only, minus some. This table has around 1,800 clones, approximately 30% appearing once. This rearrangement joins TRBV18 to TRBJ1-1; D gene ambiguous. Specimen: normal lung tissue next to the tumor, collected before any cancer treatment. The receptor was derived from a female donor older than 55 with stage I lung adenocarcinoma. The CDR3 loop is CASSPSQSYTEAFF. CDR3 DNA: TGTGCCAGCTCACCGAGCCAGAGTTACACTGAAGCTTTCTTT.